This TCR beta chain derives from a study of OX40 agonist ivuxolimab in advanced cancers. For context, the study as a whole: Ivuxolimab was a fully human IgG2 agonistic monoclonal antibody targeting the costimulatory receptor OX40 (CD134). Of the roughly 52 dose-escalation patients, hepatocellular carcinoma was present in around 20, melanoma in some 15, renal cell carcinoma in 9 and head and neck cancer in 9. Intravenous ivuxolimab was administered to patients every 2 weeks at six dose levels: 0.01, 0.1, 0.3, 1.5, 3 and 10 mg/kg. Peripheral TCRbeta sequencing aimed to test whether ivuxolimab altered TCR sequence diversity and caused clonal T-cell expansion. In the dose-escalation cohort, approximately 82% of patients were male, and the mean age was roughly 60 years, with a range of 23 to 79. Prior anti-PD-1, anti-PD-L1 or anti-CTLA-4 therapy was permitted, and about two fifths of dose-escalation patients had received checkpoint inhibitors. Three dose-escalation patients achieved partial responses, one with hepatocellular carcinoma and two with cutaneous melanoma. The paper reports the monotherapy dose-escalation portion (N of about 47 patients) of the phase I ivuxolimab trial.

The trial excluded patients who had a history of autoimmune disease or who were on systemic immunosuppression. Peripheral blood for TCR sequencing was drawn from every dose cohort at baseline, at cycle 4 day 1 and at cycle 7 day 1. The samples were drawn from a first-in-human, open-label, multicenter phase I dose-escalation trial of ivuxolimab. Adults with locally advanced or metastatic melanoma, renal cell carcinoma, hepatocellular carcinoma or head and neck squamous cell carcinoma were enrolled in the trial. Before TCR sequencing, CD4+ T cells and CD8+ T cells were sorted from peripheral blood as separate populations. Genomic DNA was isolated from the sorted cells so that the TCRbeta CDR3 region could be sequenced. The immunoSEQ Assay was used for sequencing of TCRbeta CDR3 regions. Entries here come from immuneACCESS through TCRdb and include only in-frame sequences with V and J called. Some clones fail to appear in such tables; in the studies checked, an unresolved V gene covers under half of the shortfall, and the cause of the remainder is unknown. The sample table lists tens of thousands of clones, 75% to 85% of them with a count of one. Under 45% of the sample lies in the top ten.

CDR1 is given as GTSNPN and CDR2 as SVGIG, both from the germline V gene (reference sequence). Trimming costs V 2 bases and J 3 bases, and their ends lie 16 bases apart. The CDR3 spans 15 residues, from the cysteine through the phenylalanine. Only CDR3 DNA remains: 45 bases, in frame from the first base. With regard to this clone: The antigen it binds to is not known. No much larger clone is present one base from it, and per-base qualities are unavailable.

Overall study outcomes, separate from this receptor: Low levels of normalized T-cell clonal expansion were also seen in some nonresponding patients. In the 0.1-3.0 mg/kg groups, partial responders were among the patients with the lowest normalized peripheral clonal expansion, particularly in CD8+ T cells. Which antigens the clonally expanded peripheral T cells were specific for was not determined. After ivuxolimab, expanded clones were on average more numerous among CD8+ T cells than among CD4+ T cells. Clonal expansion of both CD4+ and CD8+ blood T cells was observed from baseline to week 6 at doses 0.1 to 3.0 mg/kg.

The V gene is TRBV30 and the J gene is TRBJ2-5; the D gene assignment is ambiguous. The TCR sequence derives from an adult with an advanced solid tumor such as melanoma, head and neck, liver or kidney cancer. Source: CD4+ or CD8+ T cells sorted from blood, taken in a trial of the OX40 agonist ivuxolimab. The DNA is TGTGCCTGGAGTAGCCTACAGTCAATTAAAGAGACCCAGTACTTC. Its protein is CAWSSLQSIKETQYF.